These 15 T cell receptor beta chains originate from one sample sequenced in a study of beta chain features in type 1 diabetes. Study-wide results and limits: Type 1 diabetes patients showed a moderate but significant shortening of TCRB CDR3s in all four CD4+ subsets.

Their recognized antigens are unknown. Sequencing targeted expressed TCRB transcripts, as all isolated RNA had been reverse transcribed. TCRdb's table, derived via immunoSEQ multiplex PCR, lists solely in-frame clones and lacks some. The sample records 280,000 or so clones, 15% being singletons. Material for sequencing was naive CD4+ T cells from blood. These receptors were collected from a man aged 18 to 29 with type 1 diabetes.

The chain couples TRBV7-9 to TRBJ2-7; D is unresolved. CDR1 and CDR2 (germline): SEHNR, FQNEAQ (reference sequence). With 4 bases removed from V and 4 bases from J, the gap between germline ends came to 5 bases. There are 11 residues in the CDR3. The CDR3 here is CASSSIYEQYF. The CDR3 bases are TGTGCCAGCAGCTCTATTTACGAGCAGTACTTC.

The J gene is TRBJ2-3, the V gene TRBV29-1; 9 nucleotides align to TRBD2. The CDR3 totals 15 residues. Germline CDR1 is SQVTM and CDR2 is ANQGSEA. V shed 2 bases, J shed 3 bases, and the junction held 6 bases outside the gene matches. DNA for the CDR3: TGCAGCGTTGAATTGGGCGGGGGGGCTACAGATACGCAGTATTTT. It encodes CSVELGGGATDTQYF.

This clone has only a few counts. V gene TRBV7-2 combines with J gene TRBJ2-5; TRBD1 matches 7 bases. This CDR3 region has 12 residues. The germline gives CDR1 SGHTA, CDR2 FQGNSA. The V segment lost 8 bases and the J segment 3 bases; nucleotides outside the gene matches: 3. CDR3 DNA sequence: TGTGCCAGCGGCGACAGGGAAGAGACCCAGTACTTC. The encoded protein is CASGDREETQYF.

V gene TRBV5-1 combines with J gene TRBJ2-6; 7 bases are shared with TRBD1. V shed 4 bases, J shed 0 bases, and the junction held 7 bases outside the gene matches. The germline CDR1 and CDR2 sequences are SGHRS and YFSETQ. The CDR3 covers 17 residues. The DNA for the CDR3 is TGCGCCAGCAGCAACCGGGACAGCCTCTCTGGGGCCAACGTCCTGACTTTC. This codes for CASSNRDSLSGANVLTF.

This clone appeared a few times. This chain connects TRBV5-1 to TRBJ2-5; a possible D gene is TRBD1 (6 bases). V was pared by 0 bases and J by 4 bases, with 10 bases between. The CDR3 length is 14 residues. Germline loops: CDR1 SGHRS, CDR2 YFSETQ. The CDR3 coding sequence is TGCGCCAGCAGCTTGGTCCAGGGGAGAGAGACCCAGTACTTC. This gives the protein CASSLVQGRETQYF.

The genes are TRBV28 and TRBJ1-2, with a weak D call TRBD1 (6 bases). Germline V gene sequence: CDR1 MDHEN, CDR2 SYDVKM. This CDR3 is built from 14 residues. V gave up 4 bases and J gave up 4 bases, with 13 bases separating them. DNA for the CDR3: TGTGCCAGCAGTTCTGGGGACATCATCTATGGCTACACCTTC. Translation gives CASSSGDIIYGYTF.

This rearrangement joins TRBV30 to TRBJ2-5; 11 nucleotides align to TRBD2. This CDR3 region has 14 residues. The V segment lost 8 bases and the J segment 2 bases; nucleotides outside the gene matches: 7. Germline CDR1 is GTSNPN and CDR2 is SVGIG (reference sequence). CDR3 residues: CAQRTSGQQETQYF. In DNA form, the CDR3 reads TGTGCCCAACGGACTAGCGGGCAACAAGAGACCCAGTACTTC.

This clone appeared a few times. The CDR3 DNA is TGTGCCAGCAGCGTAGACCGACTCTATGGCTACACCTTC. This encodes CASSVDRLYGYTF. The V call is TRBV9, the J call TRBJ1-2; D not resolved. The length of the CDR3 is 13 residues. Trimming cost V 0 bases and J 4 bases, with 7 bases left between them. Per germline, CDR1 SGDLS and CDR2 YYNGEE.

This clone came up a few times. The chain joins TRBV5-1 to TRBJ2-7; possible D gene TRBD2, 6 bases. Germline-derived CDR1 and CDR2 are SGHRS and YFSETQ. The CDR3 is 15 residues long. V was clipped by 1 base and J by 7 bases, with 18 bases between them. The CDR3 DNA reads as TGCGCCAGCAGCTTGAGAGGAGGGAACTCGGGGGAGCAGTACTTC. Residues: CASSLRGGNSGEQYF.

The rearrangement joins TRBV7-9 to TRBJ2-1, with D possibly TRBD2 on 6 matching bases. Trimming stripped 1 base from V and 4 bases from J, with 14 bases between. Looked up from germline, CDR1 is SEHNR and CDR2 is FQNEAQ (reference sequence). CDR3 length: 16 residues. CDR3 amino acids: CASSLGRDGGYNEQFF. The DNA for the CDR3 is TGTGCCAGCAGCTTAGGGCGGGATGGGGGATACAATGAGCAGTTCTTC. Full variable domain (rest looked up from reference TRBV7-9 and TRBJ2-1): DTGVSQNPRHKITKRGQNVTFRCDPISEHNRLYWYRQTLGQGPEFLTYFQNEAQLEKSRLLSDRFSAERPKGSFSTLEIQRTEQGDSAMYLCASSLGRDGGYNEQFFGPGTRLTVL.

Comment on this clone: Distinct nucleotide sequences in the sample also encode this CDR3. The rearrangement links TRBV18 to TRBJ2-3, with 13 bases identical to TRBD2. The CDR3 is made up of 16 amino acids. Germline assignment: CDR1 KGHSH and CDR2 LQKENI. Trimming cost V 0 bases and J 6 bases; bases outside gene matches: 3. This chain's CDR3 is CASSPPGLAGDDTQYF. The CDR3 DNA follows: TGTGCCAGCTCACCACCAGGACTAGCGGGAGATGATACGCAGTATTTT. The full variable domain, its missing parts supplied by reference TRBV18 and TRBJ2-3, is NAGVMQNPRHLVRRRGQEARLRCSPMKGHSHVYWYRQLPEEGLKFMVYLQKENIIDESGMPKERFSAEFPKEGPSILRIQQVVRGDSAAYFCASSPPGLAGDDTQYFGPGTRLTVL.

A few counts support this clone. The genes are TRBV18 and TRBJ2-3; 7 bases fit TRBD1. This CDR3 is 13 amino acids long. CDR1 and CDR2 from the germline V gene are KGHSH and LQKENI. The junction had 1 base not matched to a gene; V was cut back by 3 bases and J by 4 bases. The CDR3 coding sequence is TGTGCCAGCTCACCGGACAGGTCAGATACGCAGTATTTT. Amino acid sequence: CASSPDRSDTQYF. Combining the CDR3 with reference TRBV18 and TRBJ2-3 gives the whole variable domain NAGVMQNPRHLVRRRGQEARLRCSPMKGHSHVYWYRQLPEEGLKFMVYLQKENIIDESGMPKERFSAEFPKEGPSILRIQQVVRGDSAAYFCASSPDRSDTQYFGPGTRLTVL.

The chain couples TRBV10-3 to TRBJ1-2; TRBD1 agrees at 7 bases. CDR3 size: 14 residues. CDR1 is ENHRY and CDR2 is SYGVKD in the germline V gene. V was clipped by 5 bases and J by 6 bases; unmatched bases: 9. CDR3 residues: CAISKDRPEDGYTF. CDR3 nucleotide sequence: TGTGCCATCAGTAAGGACAGGCCTGAGGATGGCTACACCTTC.

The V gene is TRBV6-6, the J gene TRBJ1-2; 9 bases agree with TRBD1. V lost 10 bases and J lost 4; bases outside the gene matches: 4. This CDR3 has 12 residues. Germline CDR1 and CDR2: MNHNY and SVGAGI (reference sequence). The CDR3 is CATGQGGYGYTF. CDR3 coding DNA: TGTGCCACGGGACAGGGCGGCTATGGCTACACCTTC.

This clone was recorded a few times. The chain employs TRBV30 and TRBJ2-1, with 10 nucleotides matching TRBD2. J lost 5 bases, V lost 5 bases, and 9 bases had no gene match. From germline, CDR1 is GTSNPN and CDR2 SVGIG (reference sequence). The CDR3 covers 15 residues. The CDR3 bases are TGTGCCTGGGGAGCTCCTAGCGGGGGCCACAATGAGCAGTTCTTC. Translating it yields CAWGAPSGGHNEQFF.